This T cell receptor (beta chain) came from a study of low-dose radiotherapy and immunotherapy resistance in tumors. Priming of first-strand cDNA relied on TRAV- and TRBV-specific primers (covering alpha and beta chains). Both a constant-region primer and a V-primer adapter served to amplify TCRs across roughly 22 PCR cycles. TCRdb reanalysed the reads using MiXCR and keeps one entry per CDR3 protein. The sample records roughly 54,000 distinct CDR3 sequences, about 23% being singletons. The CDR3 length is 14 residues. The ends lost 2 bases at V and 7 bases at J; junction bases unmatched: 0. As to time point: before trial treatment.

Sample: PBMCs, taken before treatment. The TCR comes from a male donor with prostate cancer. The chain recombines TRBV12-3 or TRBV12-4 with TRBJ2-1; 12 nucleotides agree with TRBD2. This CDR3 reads CASSLLAGGNEQFF. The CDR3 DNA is TGTGCCAGCAGTTTACTAGCGGGGGGGAATGAGCAGTTCTTC.